The next 12 T cell receptor beta chains were all read from a single sample in a study of cytomegalovirus exposure and HLA in healthy donors. Method: immunoSEQ multiplex PCR; TCRdb's copy keeps in-frame clones and lacks some. The table records more than 90,000 clones, approximately 88% of them present only once. Sequenced sample: PBMCs. These receptors all come from a man aged 18 to 29 in good health and CMV-seronegative.

V gene TRBV2 combines with J gene TRBJ2-6; 7 bases align to TRBD1. J was trimmed by 0 bases and V by 11 bases; bases with no gene match: 7. The V gene's germline CDR1 is SNHLY and CDR2 FYNNEI. The CDR3 length is 15 residues. In nucleotides, the CDR3 is TGTGCCTCAAAACAGGGGTCCTCTGGGGCCAACGTCCTGACTTTC. Translated, it gives CASKQGSSGANVLTF.

This clone was seen once. This rearrangement joins TRBV9 to TRBJ2-1; 7 bases line up with TRBD1. The junction had 3 bases not matched to a gene; V was cut back by 3 bases and J by 6 bases. Looked up from germline, CDR1 is SGDLS and CDR2 is YYNGEE. The CDR3 contains 13 residues. The CDR3, as DNA: TGTGCCAGCAGCGCAGGGGGTTTCAATGAGCAGTTCTTC. Its translation is CASSAGGFNEQFF.

The chain couples TRBV27 to TRBJ1-5; TRBD1 agrees at 11 bases. V was clipped by 6 bases and J by 5 bases; unmatched bases: 3. Germline V lookup: CDR1 MNHEY, CDR2 SMNVEV (reference sequence). This CDR3 comprises 14 residues. The chain's CDR3 is CASRGTGGYQPQHF. The CDR3 DNA sequence: TGTGCCAGCAGGGGGACAGGGGGTTATCAGCCCCAGCATTTT.

The genes are TRBV5-1 and TRBJ2-5; 11 nucleotides agree with TRBD2. The J segment lost 2 bases and the V segment lost 2 bases, leaving 5 bases of the junction unmatched. The CDR3 consists of 16 residues. The germline V gene has CDR1 SGHRS and CDR2 YFSETQ. The CDR3 sequence is CASSFPGLAEQETQYF. The CDR3 nucleotides read TGCGCCAGCAGCTTTCCGGGACTAGCGGAACAAGAGACCCAGTACTTC.

The rearrangement uses TRBV2 and TRBJ1-2; a weak D match, TRBD1 (6 bases). The germline V gene has CDR1 SNHLY and CDR2 FYNNEI. The CDR3 covers 14 residues. With 6 bases removed from V and 7 bases from J, the gap between germline ends came to 18 bases. In DNA form, the CDR3 reads TGTGCCAGCAGAATGGGACAACCGGGTATTGGCTACACCTTC. As protein: CASRMGQPGIGYTF. The complete variable domain, with remaining parts taken from reference TRBV2 and TRBJ1-2, reads EPEVTQTPSHQVTQMGQEVILRCVPISNHLYFYWYRQILGQKVEFLVSFYNNEISEKSEIFDDQFSVERPDGSNFTLKIRSTKLEDSAMYFCASRMGQPGIGYTFGSGTRLTVV.

The rearrangement links TRBV27 to TRBJ2-1; 11 bases align to TRBD2. J was trimmed by 4 bases and V by 10 bases; bases with no gene match: 6. Germline values: CDR1 MNHEY, CDR2 SMNVEV (reference sequence). CDR3 length: 14 amino acids. CDR3 DNA: TGTGCCACCCTGGGGACTAGCGGTTACAATGAGCAGTTCTTC. As protein: CATLGTSGYNEQFF.

V gene TRBV9 combines with J gene TRBJ1-1; the D is unclear. The ends were cut back, 4 bases at V and 7 bases at J, with 14 bases in the middle. The CDR3 loop spans 13 amino acids. Germline loops: CDR1 SGDLS, CDR2 YYNGEE. The CDR3 DNA is TGTGCCAGCAGCCCGATGGAGTTGGGTGAAGCTTTCTTT. Translated, it gives CASSPMELGEAFF.

This chain uses TRBV7-8 with TRBJ1-2; TRBD1 agrees at 9 bases. The J segment lost 6 bases and the V segment lost 4 bases, leaving 6 bases of the junction unmatched. This CDR3 has 14 residues. Germline loops: CDR1 SGHVS, CDR2 FQNEAQ. CDR3 amino acids: CASSSPGQGDGYTF. The CDR3, as DNA: TGTGCCAGCAGCTCACCGGGACAGGGAGATGGCTACACCTTC. Filled out from reference TRBV7-8 and TRBJ1-2, the complete variable domain reads GAGVSQSPRYKVAKRGQDVALRCDPISGHVSLFWYQQALGQGPEFLTYFQNEAQLDKSGLPSDRFFAERPEGSVSTLKIQRTQQEDSAVYLCASSSPGQGDGYTFGSGTRLTVV.

This clone has a single count. The chain is built from TRBV7-9 and TRBJ1-5, with D tentatively TRBD1 (6 bases). Germline V CDR1 and CDR2: SEHNR, FQNEAQ (reference sequence). V was shortened by 5 bases and J by 4 bases, with 18 bases between the two germline ends. The CDR3 runs to 16 residues. As DNA, the CDR3 is TGTGCCAGCAGCCGGGCAGGGGTCGGGTTAAATCAGCCCCAGCATTTT. Amino acids: CASSRAGVGLNQPQHF.

The count of this clone is one. This chain links TRBV7-9 with TRBJ2-7, with D maybe TRBD1 (6 bases). This CDR3 is built from 13 residues. Germline V gene data show CDR1 as SEHNR and CDR2 as FQNEAQ (reference sequence). Trimming took off 5 bases at V and 3 bases at J, with 11 bases between the two ends. CDR3 residues: CASSRDTLYEQYF. The CDR3 DNA is TGTGCCAGCAGCAGGGACACCCTCTACGAGCAGTACTTC.

The V gene is TRBV30, the J gene TRBJ1-3; no reliable D call. The CDR3 has 11 residues. The V end was cut by 2 bases, the J end by 6 bases, with 5 bases between. Germline assignment: CDR1 GTSNPN and CDR2 SVGIG (reference sequence). The CDR3 coding sequence is TGTGCCTGGAGTAGAGAAAACACCATATATTTT. Translated: CAWSRENTIYF.

This clone was observed once. The chain recombines TRBV30 with TRBJ1-6; the D is unclear. CDR1 GTSNPN and CDR2 SVGIG come from the germline V gene (reference sequence). V was shortened by 0 bases and J by 0 bases, with 15 bases between the two germline ends. There are 18 residues in the CDR3. The CDR3 sequence is CAWSVLGRGSSYNSPLHF. The CDR3 bases are TGTGCCTGGAGTGTACTCGGTCGCGGGAGCTCCTATAATTCACCCCTCCACTTT.